The clone carrying this TCR beta chain was recorded at least ten times. Its antigen is unknown. The data are from a study of regulatory T cells in long-lasting Graves disease. Study in general: Persistent cases took antithyroid drugs over 5 years and stayed TSH receptor antibody positive.

Overall study results and limits: Reduced TCR diversity was observed in persistent Graves' patients versus newly diagnosed patients. Sample size was small, which may have lowered accuracy.

As for time point: persistent/refractory GD, antithyroid drugs over 5 years with positive TRAb. Scientists built the TCR library using RNA that was extracted from PBMCs. With iRepertoire HTBI primers and Arm-PCR of CDR3 regions, TCR beta libraries were built. Using its own MiXCR run on the multiplex PCR reads, TCRdb lists one record per CDR3 protein. The data show about 450,000 distinct CDR3 sequences, 20% to 25% seen once. Specimen: peripheral blood mononuclear cells (PBMCs), collected when the disease was refractory, from a patient treated with antithyroid drugs. The TCR was taken from a female donor with Graves disease.

Here the CDR3 DNA reads TGTGCCAGCAGTCCAGATAGGTCGGAGACCCAGTACTTC. This codes for CASSPDRSETQYF. The V gene is TRBV12-3 or TRBV12-4, the J gene TRBJ2-5; D is uncertain. There are 13 residues in the CDR3. Trimming cost V 5 bases and J 5 bases, with 12 bases left between them.